The TCR beta chain under discussion was sequenced for a study of blood T cell repertoires in COVID-19. Study as a whole: Samples representing acute and convalescent COVID-19 were sourced from the United States, Italy and Spain. The cDNA or gDNA used as material had been derived from T cells, B-cell-depleted T cells, or PBMCs.

Authors' methods: By means of reference gene primer amplification, nucleated cell counts were estimated. Some clones are missing from TCRdb's copy, which holds only in-frame ones; the method was immunoSEQ multiplex PCR. D and trimming were read from the DNA, whereas the V and J calls and clone size are those reported in that table. The sample yields roughly 230,000 clones, roughly 89% seen once. The count of this clone is one. The sample was peripheral blood. This receptor was obtained from a woman in her 40s who had recovered from COVID-19.

In nucleotides, the CDR3 is TGTGCCAGCAGTTACCAGGGAAGCACAGATACGCAGTATTTT. Protein product: CASSYQGSTDTQYF. The gene calls are TRBV6-5 and TRBJ2-3; D perhaps matches TRBD1 (5 bases). The CDR3 loop spans 14 amino acids. CDR1 is MNHEY, CDR2 SVGAGI, per germline. Trimming removed 2 bases from V and 0 bases from J, with 6 bases in between.